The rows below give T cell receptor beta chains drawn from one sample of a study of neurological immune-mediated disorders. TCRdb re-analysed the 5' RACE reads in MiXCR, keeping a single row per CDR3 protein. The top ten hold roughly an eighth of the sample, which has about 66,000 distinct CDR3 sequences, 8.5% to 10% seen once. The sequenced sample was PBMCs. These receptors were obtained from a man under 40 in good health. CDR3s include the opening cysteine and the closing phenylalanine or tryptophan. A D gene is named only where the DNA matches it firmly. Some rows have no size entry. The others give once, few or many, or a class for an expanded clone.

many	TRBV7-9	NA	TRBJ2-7	CASSLAARAGDYEQYF	TGTGCCAGCAGCTTAGCGGCGCGGGCGGGCGACTACGAGCAGTACTTC
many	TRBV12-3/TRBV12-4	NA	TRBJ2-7	CASSFGLLYEQYF	TGTGCCAGCAGTTTCGGACTTCTCTACGAGCAGTACTTC
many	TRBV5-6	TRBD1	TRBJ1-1	CASSLGQGLNTEAFF	TGTGCCAGCAGCTTGGGACAGGGTCTGAACACTGAAGCTTTCTTT
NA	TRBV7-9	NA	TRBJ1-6	CASSPNAGDSYNSPLYF	TGTGCCAGCAGCCCAAACGCAGGGGACTCCTATAATTCACCCCTCTACTTT
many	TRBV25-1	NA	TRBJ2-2	CASSDPPGTTGELFF	TGTGCCAGCAGTGATCCCCCAGGGACCACCGGGGAGCTGTTTTTT
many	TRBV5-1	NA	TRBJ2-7	CASSLALNEQYF	TGCGCCAGCAGCTTGGCCTTGAACGAGCAGTACTTC
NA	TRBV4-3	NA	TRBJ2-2	CASSLEGGTGELFF	TGCGCCAGCAGCCTGGAGGGGGGCACCGGGGAGCTGTTTTTT
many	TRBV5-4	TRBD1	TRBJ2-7	CASSNNRGRYEQYF	TGTGCCAGCAGCAACAACAGGGGTCGGTACGAGCAGTACTTC
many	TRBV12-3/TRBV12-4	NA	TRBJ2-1	CASSLLNEQFF	TGTGCCAGCAGTTTATTGAATGAGCAGTTCTTC
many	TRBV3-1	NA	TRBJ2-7	CASSQDSGERQYF	TGTGCCAGCAGCCAAGACTCGGGTGAGCGGCAGTACTTC
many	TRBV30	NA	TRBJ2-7	CAWSTVQGTGASYYEQYF	TGTGCCTGGAGTACGGTACAGGGGACGGGAGCCTCCTACTACGAGCAGTACTTC
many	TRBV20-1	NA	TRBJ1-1	CSAPPRGNTEAFF	TGCAGTGCTCCACCTCGGGGGAACACTGAAGCTTTCTTT
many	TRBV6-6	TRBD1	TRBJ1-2	CASSPGTGGSLVYGYTF	TGTGCCAGCAGTCCCGGGACAGGGGGCTCCCTGGTTTATGGCTACACCTTC
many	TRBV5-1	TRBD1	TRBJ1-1	CASSLGGQSFAEAFF	TGCGCCAGCAGCTTGGGGGGACAGTCGTTCGCTGAAGCTTTCTTT